Following are 30 T cell receptor beta chains from one sample sequenced in a study of vaccination effects on CD4 cells after COVID-19. Sequencing in the ViraFEST assay came after antigen-specific CD4+ T cells had been expanded with viral peptide pools, which were used to stimulate PBMC. With approximately 9 days of culture completed, CD4+ T cells were isolated. Nucleocapsid antibodies stayed negative before and after vaccination, showing no earlier SARS-CoV-2 infection. The data were produced by immunoSEQ multiplex PCR, yet TCRdb's version contains in-frame clones alone and is incomplete. The data show about 73,000 clones, with 78% seen just once and more than 9% held by the top ten. No antigens are known for them. The sequencing used CD4+ T cells from PBMCs cultured with SARS-CoV-2 spike peptides, collected before COVID-19 vaccination. The receptors come from a human donor who received a COVID-19 vaccine.

This rearrangement joins TRBV18 to TRBJ1-6; no definite D call. Trimming left V 1 base short and J 13 bases short, with 5 bases between. CDR1 is KGHSH, CDR2 LQKENI, per germline. The CDR3 consists of 11 residues. Here the CDR3 reads CASSPQWPLHF. In DNA, the CDR3 is TGTGCCAGCTCACCACAGTGGCCCCTCCACTTT.

The V gene is TRBV28, the J gene TRBJ1-2; no reliable D call. Germline-derived CDR1 and CDR2 are MDHEN and SYDVKM. The CDR3 totals 13 residues. Trimming pared 5 bases from V and 4 bases from J, leaving 11 bases between. CDR3 protein: CASSSLTAYGYTF. CDR3 DNA: TGTGCCAGCAGTAGTCTCACGGCCTATGGCTACACCTTC.

V usage is TRBV6-6 and J usage is TRBJ2-7; D is possibly TRBD1 (5 bases). Per the germline V gene, CDR1 is MNHNY and CDR2 is SVGAGI (reference sequence). The CDR3 totals 13 residues. Between the trimmed V and J ends, which lost 3 bases and 3 bases, there was a span of 9 bases. The CDR3 protein is CASSYTQGYEQYV. The CDR3, as DNA: TGTGCCAGCAGTTATACCCAGGGCTACGAGCAGTACGTC.

The chain recombines TRBV28 with TRBJ1-4; D gene unclear. Trimming shortened V by 1 base and J by 4 bases, and 7 bases separated the two germline ends. CDR3 length equals 14 residues. CDR1 and CDR2 (germline): MDHEN, SYDVKM. The CDR3 loop is CASSLLFGNEKLFF. In DNA form, the CDR3 reads TGTGCCAGCAGTTTATTGTTTGGTAATGAAAAACTGTTTTTT.

The J gene is TRBJ1-3, the V gene TRBV7-9, with no clear D. The CDR3 has 16 amino acids. Germline V gene sequence: CDR1 SEHNR, CDR2 FQNEAQ (reference sequence). V dropped 2 bases and J dropped 4 bases, with 15 bases sitting between them. The CDR3, as DNA: TGTGCCAGCAGCTTAATTCCGGGAGGTATAGGAAACACCATATATTTT. Its protein is CASSLIPGGIGNTIYF.

The sample holds a few counts of this clone. The chain couples TRBV4-3 to TRBJ1-5; D unresolved. CDR1 is LGHNA, CDR2 YSLEER, per germline. The CDR3 contains 13 residues. Trimming stripped 0 bases from V and 4 bases from J, with 4 bases between. The CDR3 nucleotides read TGCGCCAGCAGCCAAGAAAAGAATCAGCCCCAGCATTTT. Protein: CASSQEKNQPQHF.

V and J are TRBV10-2 and TRBJ1-1; D is ambiguous. The V gene's germline CDR1 is WSHSY and CDR2 SAAADI. CDR3 length: 12 residues. Trimming pared 2 bases from V and 7 bases from J, leaving 8 bases between. CDR3 protein: CASSERRLEAFF. In DNA form, the CDR3 reads TGCGCCAGCAGTGAGCGACGGCTTGAAGCTTTCTTT.

This chain connects TRBV18 to TRBJ1-1; no clear D gene. The CDR3 has 17 residues. CDR1 KGHSH and CDR2 LQKENI come from the germline V gene. The germline V and J ends were trimmed by 0 bases and 0 bases, with 14 bases remaining between them. The CDR3 DNA is TGTGCCAGCTCACCACCGAGCTCGAGAGGCCTGAACACTGAAGCTTTCTTT. It codes for CASSPPSSRGLNTEAFF. Variable domain in full (rest from reference TRBV18 and TRBJ1-1): NAGVMQNPRHLVRRRGQEARLRCSPMKGHSHVYWYRQLPEEGLKFMVYLQKENIIDESGMPKERFSAEFPKEGPSILRIQQVVRGDSAAYFCASSPPSSRGLNTEAFFGQGTRLTVV.

The V call is TRBV19, the J call TRBJ2-4; D may match TRBD1 or TRBD2 (6 bases each). Germline-derived CDR1 and CDR2 are LNHDA and SQIVND (reference sequence). V was pared by 9 bases and J by 0 bases, with 15 bases between. This CDR3 region has 15 residues. CDR3 in amino acids: CASAPGDLAKNIQYF. The CDR3 bases are TGTGCCAGCGCCCCAGGGGACTTAGCCAAAAACATTCAGTACTTC.

The V gene is TRBV24-1, the J gene TRBJ2-2; D is perhaps TRBD1 or TRBD2 (5 bases each). The CDR3 runs to 16 residues. Trimming removed 5 bases from V and 3 bases from J, with 15 bases in between. Germline CDR1 reads KGHDR; CDR2 reads SFDVKD. This CDR3 is CATSAWGREYTGELFF. The DNA for the CDR3 is TGTGCCACCAGTGCCTGGGGCAGGGAGTACACCGGGGAGCTGTTTTTT.

This clone has a handful of counts. CDR3 in DNA: TGTGCCAGCAGCTCTTCAGGGGGCGTGGGACAGCCCCAGCATTTT. Protein sequence: CASSSSGGVGQPQHF. The V and J genes are TRBV7-8 and TRBJ1-5, with 8 bases aligning to TRBD1. Germline lookup yields CDR1 SGHVS and CDR2 FQNEAQ. The ends lost 4 bases at V and 7 bases at J; junction bases unmatched: 9. The CDR3 sequence is 15 residues long.

The chain joins TRBV7-2 to TRBJ1-1; possible D gene TRBD1, 6 bases. The germline V gene encodes CDR1 SGHTA and CDR2 FQGNSA. The CDR3 consists of 14 residues. Trimming took off 5 bases at V and 4 bases at J, with 14 bases between the two ends. CDR3 coding DNA: TGTGCCAGCAGCCCACAGGGAGCGGGCACTGAAGCTTTCTTT. Protein product: CASSPQGAGTEAFF.

For this clone: Other nucleotide sequences in the sample specify the same CDR3. The V and J genes are TRBV6-1 and TRBJ1-1; D is possibly TRBD1 (6 bases). CDR1 is MNHNS, CDR2 SASEGT, per germline. CDR3 size: 14 residues. Between the trimmed V and J ends, which lost 3 bases and 2 bases, there was a span of 10 bases. As DNA, the CDR3 is TGTGCCAGCAGTGATCGGGGGGGCAACACTGAAGCTTTCTTT. This encodes CASSDRGGNTEAFF.

The chain links TRBV12-5 to TRBJ2-1; TRBD1 or TRBD2 may be the D gene (5 bases each). The length of the CDR3 is 17 residues. The germline gives CDR1 LGHNT, CDR2 FRNRAP. The ends were cut back, 0 bases at V and 2 bases at J, with 14 bases in the middle. CDR3 residues: CASGLVSGALPYNEQFF. CDR3 DNA: TGTGCTAGTGGTTTGGTTTCCGGGGCGCTTCCCTACAATGAGCAGTTCTTC.

This clone came up once. The V call is TRBV28, the J call TRBJ1-2; 8 bases map to TRBD1. The CDR3 runs 15 residues. J gave up 7 bases and V 7 bases, and 14 bases lay outside the gene matches. Germline lookup yields CDR1 MDHEN and CDR2 SYDVKM. In DNA, the CDR3 is TGTGCCAGCACCCTAAGGGGGACAGGCCAGGGTGGCTACACCTTC. It yields the protein CASTLRGTGQGGYTF.

V usage is TRBV2 and J usage is TRBJ2-2; D remains ambiguous. Germline V gives CDR1 SNHLY, CDR2 FYNNEI. V was pared by 10 bases and J by 8 bases, with 20 bases between. This CDR3 comprises 14 residues. DNA of the CDR3: TGTGCCACGACCTCCCGGGCCCTTGTAGGGGAGCTGTTTTTT. This gives the protein CATTSRALVGELFF.

The CDR3 here is CASSYGQSSYNEQFF. CDR3 nucleotides: TGTGCCAGCAGTTACGGACAGAGCTCCTACAATGAGCAGTTCTTC. The chain combines TRBV6-2 or TRBV6-3 with TRBJ2-1; D is possibly TRBD1 (6 bases). Trimming pared 2 bases from V and 0 bases from J, leaving 8 bases between. Germline V CDR1 and CDR2: MNHEY, SVGEGT. The CDR3 sequence is 15 residues long.

The CDR3 reads CASGRGSSYNEQFF. CDR3 in DNA: TGTGCCAGCGGTAGGGGGTCCTCCTACAATGAGCAGTTCTTC. This rearrangement joins TRBV7-2 to TRBJ2-1, with D possibly being TRBD1 (6 bases). Deletions cut 8 bases from V and 0 bases from J, with 11 bases between. The CDR3 is 14 residues long. Germline loops: CDR1 SGHTA, CDR2 FQGNSA.

The rearrangement links TRBV4-3 to TRBJ1-4; perhaps TRBD1 as D (5 bases). The CDR3 sequence is 15 residues long. The V end lost 1 base, the J end lost 5 bases, and 11 bases lay between the germline ends. The germline V gene encodes CDR1 LGHNA and CDR2 YSLEER. This CDR3 is CASSQAGRDNEKLFF. CDR3 bases: TGCGCCAGCAGCCAAGCGGGCAGGGACAATGAAAAACTGTTTTTT.

The chain couples TRBV7-3 to TRBJ2-1; 7 bases are shared with TRBD2. V lost 3 bases to trimming and J lost 4 bases; unmatched junction nucleotides: 3. The CDR3 extends over 14 amino acids. Germline V CDR1 and CDR2: SGHTA, FQGTGA. The CDR3 DNA reads as TGTGCCAGCAGCTTTGGGGGGGGGTACAATGAGCAGTTCTTC. Amino acids: CASSFGGGYNEQFF.

V and J are TRBV18 and TRBJ1-3; TRBD1 might be the D (5 bases). V was shortened by 6 bases and J by 0 bases, with 12 bases between the two germline ends. There are 15 residues in the CDR3. The V gene's germline CDR1 is KGHSH and CDR2 LQKENI. The DNA of the CDR3 is TGTGCCAGCTCCGACAGACTCAGCTCTGGAAACACCATATATTTT. Residues: CASSDRLSSGNTIYF.

This rearrangement joins TRBV13 to TRBJ1-2; D is ambiguous. Trimming stripped 5 bases from V and 0 bases from J, with 13 bases between. CDR1 and CDR2 (germline): PRHDT, FYEKMQ (reference sequence). The CDR3 runs to 15 residues. The CDR3 DNA follows: TGTGCCAGCAGCCGACCTGACACTCCTAACTATGGCTACACCTTC. It encodes CASSRPDTPNYGYTF.

V gene TRBV7-2 combines with J gene TRBJ2-5, with D possibly TRBD1 on 6 matching bases. The CDR3 extends over 13 amino acids. V lost 5 bases and J 3 bases, leaving 10 bases between the germline ends. The germline gives CDR1 SGHTA, CDR2 FQGNSA. The CDR3 is CASSANREETQYF. The CDR3 DNA sequence: TGTGCCAGCAGCGCTAACAGGGAAGAGACCCAGTACTTC.

This CDR3 is CASSLGTGYGYTF. The CDR3 region has the DNA TGTGCCAGCAGCTTAGGGACAGGGTATGGCTACACCTTC. This chain connects TRBV7-9 to TRBJ1-2, with 8 bases aligning to TRBD1. Germline CDR1 is SEHNR and CDR2 is FQNEAQ (reference sequence). This CDR3 is built from 13 residues. V trimming: 1 base; J trimming: 5 bases; junction bases outside the gene matches: 0.

The J gene is TRBJ1-2, the V gene TRBV6-5; a possible D gene is TRBD1 (5 bases). CDR1 MNHEY and CDR2 SVGAGI come from the germline V gene. V was shortened by 8 bases and J by 5 bases, with 18 bases between the two germline ends. The CDR3 covers 14 residues. CDR3 protein: CASVSLMEGYGYTF. CDR3 in DNA: TGTGCCAGCGTCTCATTAATGGAGGGGTATGGCTACACCTTC.

The genes are TRBV15 and TRBJ2-5, with D hard to call. CDR1 is LNHNV, CDR2 YYDKDF, per germline (reference sequence). Trimming took off 3 bases at V and 7 bases at J, with 21 bases between the two ends. The CDR3 is made up of 16 amino acids. CDR3 sequence: CATSSVPGEGKGTQYF. As DNA, the CDR3 is TGTGCCACCAGCAGTGTCCCAGGTGAAGGAAAGGGGACCCAGTACTTC.

The rearrangement joins TRBV10-1 to TRBJ1-1; 10 nucleotides match TRBD1. V gave up 3 bases and J gave up 1 base; unmatched junction bases: 8. Per germline, CDR1 WNHNN and CDR2 SYGVQD (reference sequence). This CDR3 comprises 17 residues. The DNA for the CDR3 is TGCGCCAGCAGTGACCCCGACAGGGGGCGGGGGAACACTGAAGCTTTCTTT. Protein: CASSDPDRGRGNTEAFF.

V and J are TRBV7-2 and TRBJ2-2, with 8 bases that match TRBD1. V shed 5 bases, J shed 6 bases, and the junction held 14 bases outside the gene matches. Germline V lookup: CDR1 SGHTA, CDR2 FQGNSA. The CDR3 is made up of 17 amino acids. CDR3 sequence reads: CASSPDGQGRGAGELFF. The CDR3 DNA reads TGTGCCAGCAGCCCTGATGGACAGGGAAGAGGGGCCGGGGAGCTGTTTTTT.

The V call is TRBV6-5, the J call TRBJ2-1; 8 positions agree with TRBD2. V was pared by 7 bases and J by 4 bases, with 9 bases of the junction left unmatched. From germline, CDR1 is MNHEY and CDR2 SVGAGI. This CDR3 spans 15 amino acids. CDR3 sequence: CASTRQRGPYNEQFF. CDR3 nucleotides: TGTGCCAGCACCCGGCAGCGGGGGCCTTACAATGAGCAGTTCTTC.

A few counts support this clone. The V and J genes are TRBV28 and TRBJ2-7, with 9 nucleotides matching TRBD1. The CDR3 consists of 15 residues. The germline V gene has CDR1 MDHEN and CDR2 SYDVKM. Unmatched junction bases numbered 8, after V lost 5 bases and J lost 3 bases. CDR3 amino acids: CASSGGQGGYYEQYV. As DNA, the CDR3 is TGTGCCAGCAGTGGGGGACAGGGTGGCTACTACGAGCAGTACGTC.